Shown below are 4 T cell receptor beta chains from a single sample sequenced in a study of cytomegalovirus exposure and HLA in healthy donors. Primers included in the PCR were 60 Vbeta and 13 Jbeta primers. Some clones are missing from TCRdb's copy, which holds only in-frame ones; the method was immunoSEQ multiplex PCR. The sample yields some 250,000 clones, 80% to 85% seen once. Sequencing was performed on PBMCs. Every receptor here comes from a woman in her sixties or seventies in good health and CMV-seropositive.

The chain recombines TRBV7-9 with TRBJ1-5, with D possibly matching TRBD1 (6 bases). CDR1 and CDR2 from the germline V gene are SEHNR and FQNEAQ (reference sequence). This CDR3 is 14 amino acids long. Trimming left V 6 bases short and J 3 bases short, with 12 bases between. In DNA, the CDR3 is TGTGCCAGCAGTGCGGACAGCCTCAATCAGCCCCAGCATTTT. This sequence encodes CASSADSLNQPQHF.

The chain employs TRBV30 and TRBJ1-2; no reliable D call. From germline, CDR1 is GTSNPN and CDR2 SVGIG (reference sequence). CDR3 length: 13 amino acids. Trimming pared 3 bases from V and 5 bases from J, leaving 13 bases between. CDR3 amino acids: CAWSRRSGYGYTF. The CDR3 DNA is TGTGCCTGGAGCCGGAGGAGCGGGTATGGCTACACCTTC.

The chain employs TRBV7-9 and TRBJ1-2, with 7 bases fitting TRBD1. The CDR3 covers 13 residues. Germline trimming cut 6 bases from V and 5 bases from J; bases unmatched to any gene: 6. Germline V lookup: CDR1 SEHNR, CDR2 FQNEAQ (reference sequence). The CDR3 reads CASRLDREYGYTF. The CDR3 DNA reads TGTGCCAGCAGACTCGACAGGGAGTATGGCTACACCTTC. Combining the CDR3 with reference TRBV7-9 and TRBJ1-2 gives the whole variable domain DTGVSQNPRHKITKRGQNVTFRCDPISEHNRLYWYRQTLGQGPEFLTYFQNEAQLEKSRLLSDRFSAERPKGSFSTLEIQRTEQGDSAMYLCASRLDREYGYTFGSGTRLTVV.

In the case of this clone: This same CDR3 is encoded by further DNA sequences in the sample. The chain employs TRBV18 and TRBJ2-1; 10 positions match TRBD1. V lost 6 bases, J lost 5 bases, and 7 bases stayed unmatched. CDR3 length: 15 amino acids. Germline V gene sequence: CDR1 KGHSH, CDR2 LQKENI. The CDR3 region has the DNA TGTGCCAGCTCTTTCCTCGGGACAGGGGACAATGAGCAGTTCTTC. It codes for CASSFLGTGDNEQFF.